A selection of T cell receptor beta chains follows, all from one sample in a study of blood T cell repertoires in COVID-19. Libraries were prepared by immunoSEQ multiplex PCR; TCRdb keeps only in-frame clonotypes and omits some of them. The sample includes 200,000 to 250,000 clones, about 81% seen only once; the top ten take 8.2%. Material: peripheral blood. The receptor set was obtained from a woman older than 75 with COVID-19, enrolled during active disease. The CDR3 runs from the conserved cysteine through the conserved F or W. A D gene is named only where the DNA matches it firmly. Only part of the rows carry a size: once, few, many, or a class if the clone is expanded.

V gene	J gene	clone size	D gene	CDR3 protein	CDR3 DNA
TRBV19	TRBJ1-5	.	.	CASSGLWNQPQHF	TGTGCCAGTAGTGGACTTTGGAATCAGCCCCAGCATTTT
TRBV7-9	TRBJ1-1	.	.	CASSLAGQGTAGAFF	TGTGCCAGCAGCTTAGCTGGGCAGGGAACTGCGGGGGCTTTCTTT
TRBV28	TRBJ1-2	.	.	CASSLQGNYGYTF	TGTGCCAGCAGTTTACAGGGAAACTATGGCTACACCTTC
TRBV12-5	TRBJ2-3	.	.	CASGLAHDGGSTDTQYF	TGTGCTAGTGGTTTGGCCCACGATGGGGGGAGCACAGATACGCAGTATTTT
TRBV6-6	TRBJ2-3	.	TRBD2	CASSPLASSGRFGTDTQYF	TGTGCCAGCAGTCCCCTGGCATCTAGCGGGAGGTTTGGTACAGATACGCAGTATTTT
TRBV7-3	TRBJ1-2	.	TRBD1	CASSPGTANYGYTF	TGTGCCAGCAGCCCTGGGACAGCCAACTATGGCTACACCTTC
TRBV7-9	TRBJ1-4	.	TRBD1	CASSLGRGREKLFF	TGTGCCAGCAGCTTAGGCAGGGGGCGAGAAAAACTGTTTTTT
TRBV21-1	TRBJ1-2	few	.	CASSKFDDRVPYGYTF	TGTGCCAGCAGTAAATTTGACGACAGAGTTCCCTATGGCTACACCTTC
TRBV6-5	TRBJ2-3	.	.	CASKTRSIDTQYF	TGTGCCAGCAAAACCCGCTCTATAGATACGCAGTATTTT
TRBV9	TRBJ1-1	.	.	CASSVGGTEAFF	TGTGCCAGCAGCGTAGGTGGGACAGAAGCTTTCTTT
TRBV2	TRBJ1-1	.	.	CASARGSLDTEAFF	TGTGCCAGCGCAAGGGGGAGTTTGGACACTGAAGCTTTCTTT
TRBV12-3/TRBV12-4	TRBJ1-5	.	.	CASSFAPLQPQHF	TGTGCCAGCAGTTTTGCCCCACTCCAGCCCCAGCATTTT
TRBV28	TRBJ1-4	many	.	CASRDGGSALEKLFF	TGTGCCAGCCGAGACGGGGGGTCAGCCCTTGAAAAACTGTTTTTT
TRBV20-1	TRBJ2-1	.	.	CSAAGNEQFF	TGCAGTGCCGCGGGCAATGAGCAGTTCTTC
TRBV28	TRBJ2-7	.	.	CASRQVSSYEQYF	TGTGCCAGCCGACAGGTTTCCTCCTACGAGCAGTACTTC
TRBV3-1/TRBV3-2	TRBJ1-2	.	TRBD1	CASSRGTGSAYGYTF	TGTGCCAGCAGCCGGGGGACAGGTTCGGCTTACGGCTACACCTTC
TRBV5-8	TRBJ1-2	.	.	CASSSGHLFYGYTF	TGTGCCAGCAGCTCCGGACACCTGTTCTATGGCTACACCTTC
TRBV15	TRBJ1-1	.	TRBD1	CATSTPGQGGTEAFF	TGTGCCACCAGCACCCCGGGACAGGGGGGCACTGAAGCTTTCTTT
TRBV10-3	TRBJ2-1	.	.	CAISEQGGPLNEQFF	TGTGCCATCAGTGAGCAGGGGGGCCCCCTAAATGAGCAGTTCTTC
TRBV5-4	TRBJ2-7	.	TRBD2	CASSAGLAGAYEQYF	TGTGCCAGCAGCGCGGGACTAGCGGGAGCCTACGAGCAGTACTTC
TRBV7-6	TRBJ2-1	.	TRBD2	CASSPRTSGYYNEQFF	TGTGCCAGCAGCCCTAGGACTAGCGGTTACTACAATGAGCAGTTCTTC
TRBV18	TRBJ1-2	.	TRBD1	CASSPGQGALDGYTF	TGTGCCAGCTCACCGGGACAGGGGGCATTGGATGGCTACACCTTC
TRBV10-3	TRBJ1-3	.	TRBD1	CAISFSTGGSGNTIYF	TGTGCCATCAGTTTCTCCACAGGGGGCTCTGGAAACACCATATATTTT
TRBV19	TRBJ1-1	.	.	CASSIVLATEAFF	TGTGCCAGTAGTATAGTGTTGGCCACTGAAGCTTTCTTT
TRBV7-8	TRBJ1-5	once	.	CASSPRDNNQPQHF	TGTGCCAGCAGCCCTAGGGACAACAATCAGCCCCAGCATTTT
TRBV28	TRBJ2-7	.	.	CASSHLRKTGSLYEQYF	TGTGCCAGCAGCCATCTTCGTAAAACCGGGAGCTTGTACGAGCAGTACTTC
TRBV29-1	TRBJ2-1	.	.	CSVSSYNEQFF	TGCAGCGTGAGCTCCTACAATGAGCAGTTCTTC
TRBV20-1	TRBJ1-1	.	TRBD1	CSASSGQGVGEAFF	TGCAGTGCTAGTTCGGGACAGGGGGTCGGTGAAGCTTTCTTT
TRBV4-2	TRBJ2-7	.	TRBD2	CASSQSRLAGQYEQYF	TGTGCCAGCAGCCAATCCAGACTAGCGGGACAGTACGAGCAGTACTTC
TRBV7-2	TRBJ2-3	once	.	CASSLGAGTDTQYF	TGTGCCAGCAGCTTAGGAGCAGGGACAGATACGCAGTATTTT
TRBV19	TRBJ1-5	once	.	CASRRTGVGQPQHF	TGTGCCAGTAGGCGCACGGGGGTAGGTCAGCCCCAGCATTTT
TRBV7-2	TRBJ2-5	few	TRBD2	CASSFSSARAGGHETQYF	TGTGCCAGCAGCTTCTCCAGCGCTAGAGCGGGGGGTCACGAGACCCAGTACTTC
TRBV15	TRBJ1-3	.	.	CATSPFPGLAGNTIYF	TGTGCCACCAGCCCCTTTCCAGGGTTAGCTGGAAACACCATATATTTT
TRBV18	TRBJ2-3	once	TRBD2	CASSQPGLAVWGASDTQYF	TGTGCCAGCTCACAGCCGGGACTAGCGGTGTGGGGTGCGTCAGATACGCAGTATTTT
TRBV11-2	TRBJ2-3	few	.	CASSLDRSSTDTQYF	TGTGCCAGCAGCTTAGATCGGAGTAGTACAGATACGCAGTATTTT
TRBV7-2	TRBJ1-3	.	.	CASSSLSGNTIYF	TGTGCCAGCAGCTCCCTCTCTGGAAACACCATATATTTT
TRBV11-2	TRBJ1-3	few	.	CASSQSWGDTIYF	TGTGCCAGCAGTCAGAGTTGGGGGGACACCATATATTTT
TRBV5-4	TRBJ1-1	.	.	CASSLYLGQNSVAFF	TGTGCCAGCAGCTTGTACCTCGGACAGAACTCCGTAGCTTTCTTT
TRBV7-9	TRBJ1-1	.	.	CASSLGWGVDTEAFF	TGTGCCAGCAGCTTAGGCTGGGGCGTGGACACTGAAGCTTTCTTT
TRBV19	TRBJ2-7	few	TRBD1	CASSAGTGAYEQYF	TGTGCCAGTAGTGCCGGGACAGGGGCGTACGAGCAGTACTTC
TRBV19	TRBJ1-5	.	.	CASSIEVRRDQPQHF	TGTGCCAGTAGTATCGAGGTGAGGAGGGATCAGCCCCAGCATTTT
TRBV7-2	TRBJ1-2	few	.	CASSFWAGDYGYTF	TGTGCCAGCAGCTTCTGGGCAGGGGACTATGGCTACACCTTC
TRBV18	TRBJ1-2	.	TRBD1	CASSSTGLYGYTF	TGTGCCAGCTCATCGACAGGGCTTTATGGCTACACCTTC
TRBV7-2	TRBJ2-7	.	.	CASSPSQVLHYEQYF	TGTGCCAGCAGCCCCTCCCAGGTCCTTCACTACGAGCAGTACTTC
TRBV30	TRBJ1-5	.	.	CAWRAHSNQPQHF	TGTGCCTGGAGGGCACATAGCAATCAGCCCCAGCATTTT
TRBV30	TRBJ2-1	.	TRBD2	CAWRIAGGSYNEQFF	TGTGCCTGGAGGATAGCGGGCGGCTCCTACAATGAGCAGTTCTTC
TRBV4-3	TRBJ2-1	once	TRBD1	CASSHLPGQGKNEQFF	TGCGCCAGCAGCCATTTACCGGGACAGGGTAAGAATGAGCAGTTCTTC
TRBV29-1	TRBJ2-7	.	.	CSVGQASYEQYF	TGCAGCGTTGGTCAGGCCTCCTACGAGCAGTACTTC
TRBV2	TRBJ2-7	.	.	CASRDSGRDEQYF	TGTGCCAGCCGAGATTCGGGAAGGGACGAGCAGTACTTC
TRBV5-4	TRBJ2-7	.	.	CASSTGSNPYEQYF	TGTGCCAGCAGTACAGGCTCAAATCCCTACGAGCAGTACTTC
TRBV3-1/TRBV3-2	TRBJ2-3	once	.	CASSQWAYTDTQYF	TGTGCCAGCAGCCAGTGGGCCTACACAGATACGCAGTATTTT
TRBV5-6	TRBJ1-4	.	.	CASSLGRNEKLFF	TGTGCCAGCAGCTTGGGGCGGAATGAAAAACTGTTTTTT
TRBV27	TRBJ1-2	.	.	CASSLSSAGWAYTF	TGTGCCAGCAGTTTATCGTCGGCAGGGTGGGCCTACACCTTC
TRBV4-1	TRBJ1-2	.	.	CASSRVGGNYGYTF	TGCGCCAGCAGCCGGGTCGGGGGAAACTATGGCTACACCTTC
TRBV18	TRBJ2-5	.	.	CASSPPLQETQYF	TGTGCCAGCTCACCACCTCTACAAGAGACCCAGTACTTC
TRBV27	TRBJ2-7	.	TRBD1	CASSSWDSTHYEQYF	TGTGCCAGCAGTTCGTGGGACAGCACGCACTACGAGCAGTACTTC
TRBV29-1	TRBJ1-3	.	.	CSVRESGNTIYF	TGCAGCGTTAGGGAGTCTGGAAACACCATATATTTT
TRBV28	TRBJ2-7	.	.	CASSLNYEQYF	TGTGCCAGCAGTCTAAACTACGAGCAGTACTTC